The 24 T cell receptor beta chains reported below all come from one sample, sequenced in a study of T cell responses to AZD1222 COVID-19 vaccine. Here immunoSEQ multiplex PCR was the method, and the copy in TCRdb shows in-frame clones only, minus some. Altogether some 150,000 clones are present, roughly 92% being singletons, with the ten largest covering approximately 4.8%. Sample: peripheral blood, taken on day 0 of AZD1222 vaccination. These receptors were collected from an adult in good health.

The chain combines TRBV28 with TRBJ1-1, with D perhaps matching TRBD1 (6 bases). Between the trimmed V and J ends, which lost 2 bases and 6 bases, there was a span of 13 bases. The CDR3 extends over 14 amino acids. The germline V gene has CDR1 MDHEN and CDR2 SYDVKM. CDR3 loop: CASSLTGGGAEAFF. The CDR3 nucleotides read TGTGCCAGCAGTTTAACTGGGGGGGGCGCTGAAGCTTTCTTT.

This clone was seen a single time. V usage is TRBV4-1 and J usage is TRBJ2-7, with D tentatively TRBD1 (5 bases). V was trimmed by 1 base and J by 3 bases, leaving 16 bases between them. Germline CDR1 and CDR2: MGHRA and YSYEKL. The CDR3 spans 16 residues. DNA for the CDR3: TGCGCCAGCAGCCAAGCGAGACAGCCACAATACTACGAGCAGTACTTC. Translated, it gives CASSQARQPQYYEQYF.

This chain links TRBV28 with TRBJ1-6, with D perhaps TRBD1 (5 bases). CDR3 size: 16 residues. Germline V CDR1 and CDR2: MDHEN, SYDVKM. The V end lost 7 bases, the J end lost 8 bases, and 21 bases lay between the germline ends. CDR3 residues: CASTFGGAGEHSPLHF. The CDR3 region has the DNA TGTGCCAGCACCTTCGGTGGGGCCGGGGAGCATTCACCCCTCCACTTT.

The chain carries TRBV21-1 and TRBJ1-5. TRBV21-1 is a pseudogene segment. The CDR3 has 13 residues. The CDR3 DNA reads as TGTGCCAGCAGCCGCGGGCGGAATCAGCCCCAGCATTTT. This translates into CASSRGRNQPQHF.

The chain is built from TRBV3-1 (or the pseudogene TRBV3-2) and TRBJ1-2; the D gene is possibly TRBD1 (5 bases). The CDR3 sequence is 12 residues long. V was clipped by 4 bases and J by 8 bases, with 11 bases between them. Per the germline V gene, CDR1 is LGHDT and CDR2 is YNNKEL (reference sequence). The CDR3 coding sequence is TGTGCCAGCAGCCCAGGGTTTCTGGGCTACACCTTC. It codes for CASSPGFLGYTF.

V and J are TRBV5-1 and TRBJ1-3; tentatively, D is TRBD1 (5 bases). The CDR3 runs to 13 residues. CDR1 is SGHRS, CDR2 YFSETQ, per germline. With 0 bases removed from V and 8 bases from J, the gap between germline ends came to 9 bases. CDR3 bases: TGCGCCAGCAGCTTGGGGCAGGGTGACACCATATATTTT. Residues: CASSLGQGDTIYF.

The chain couples TRBV5-4 to TRBJ2-3; D gene unclear. V was clipped by 4 bases and J by 5 bases, with 11 bases between them. Germline CDR1 reads SGHNT; CDR2 reads YYREEE (reference sequence). This CDR3 is 13 amino acids long. DNA of the CDR3: TGTGCCAGCAGCCTTAGTGTCGGAGATACGCAGTATTTT. This gives the protein CASSLSVGDTQYF.

The chain is built from TRBV3-1 (or the pseudogene TRBV3-2) and TRBJ2-1, with unresolved D. Germline loops: CDR1 LGHDT, CDR2 YNNKEL (reference sequence). The CDR3 extends over 14 amino acids. Trimming removed 4 bases at V and 8 bases at J, with 15 bases between. CDR3 in DNA: TGTGCCAGCAGCCGTGCGGCCCCTCGCGATGAGCAGTTCTTC. Its protein product is CASSRAAPRDEQFF.

This clone was observed a single time. This chain joins TRBV4-1 and TRBJ2-7; perhaps TRBD1 as D (5 bases). The CDR3 consists of 16 residues. Germline CDR1 MGHRA, CDR2 YSYEKL. Trimming removed 1 base at V and 5 bases at J, with 18 bases between. The CDR3 spells CASSQGPIRAENEQYF. Written as DNA, the CDR3 is TGCGCCAGCAGCCAAGGTCCTATCAGGGCCGAGAACGAGCAGTACTTC.

The gene calls are TRBV5-5 and TRBJ1-2; D uncertain. V was shortened by 0 bases and J by 4 bases, with 13 bases between the two germline ends. Germline-derived CDR1 and CDR2 are SGHKS and YYEKEE (reference sequence). The CDR3 is 15 amino acids. The CDR3 is CASSLASSLLYGYTF. The CDR3, as DNA: TGTGCCAGCAGCTTGGCCAGCAGCCTCCTCTATGGCTACACCTTC.

The chain couples TRBV25-1 to TRBJ2-1; no definite D call. CDR1 MGHDK and CDR2 SYGVNS come from the germline V gene. This CDR3 comprises 13 residues. V dropped 3 bases and J dropped 10 bases, with 13 bases sitting between them. CDR3 DNA sequence: TGTGCCAGCAGTGACCGTCCGACCGGGGAGCAGTTCTTC. Its protein product is CASSDRPTGEQFF.

The rearrangement joins TRBV6-1 to TRBJ2-7; 9 nucleotides align to TRBD1. Germline assignment: CDR1 MNHNS and CDR2 SASEGT. The CDR3 length is 15 residues. The V and J ends lost 3 bases and 2 bases, in that order; junction bases with no gene match: 5. The CDR3 DNA reads as TGTGCCAGCAGTGACGGGACAGGGTCCACCTACGAGCAGTACTTC. It yields the protein CASSDGTGSTYEQYF.

The rearrangement joins TRBV2 to TRBJ2-7; weak D call: TRBD1 (8 bases). V was pared by 6 bases and J by 0 bases, with 12 bases between. Germline V CDR1 and CDR2: SNHLY, FYNNEI. The CDR3 is 14 amino acids. CDR3 bases: TGTGCCAGCAGAGCGGGGACAGGCTCCTACGAGCAGTACTTC. It specifies CASRAGTGSYEQYF.

CDR3 DNA: TGTGCCAGCAGCCTGGGACTAGCGGGTTTGGGAGCCAAAAACATTCAGTACTTC. Translating it yields CASSLGLAGLGAKNIQYF. This sequence joins TRBV3-1 (or the pseudogene TRBV3-2) and TRBJ2-4, with TRBD2 matching over 12 bases. The CDR3 totals 18 residues. V lost 4 bases to trimming and J lost 0 bases; unmatched junction nucleotides: 7. Germline CDR1 reads LGHDT; CDR2 reads YNNKEL (reference sequence).

The chain couples TRBV12-3 or TRBV12-4 to TRBJ2-5; D not certain. V lost 3 bases and J lost 12, with 17 bases in between. The CDR3 length is 13 residues. The CDR3 region has the DNA TGTGCCAGCAGTTTTCGCTACCCAGAGCGAAAGTACTTC. It encodes CASSFRYPERKYF.

The rearrangement links TRBV5-5 to TRBJ2-2; D not certain. The V end was cut by 0 bases, the J end by 1 base, with 4 bases between. Looked up from germline, CDR1 is SGHKS and CDR2 is YYEKEE (reference sequence). The CDR3 totals 14 residues. The CDR3 loop reads CASSLVLNTGELFF. The CDR3 coding sequence is TGTGCCAGCAGCTTGGTTCTGAACACCGGGGAGCTGTTTTTT.

The genes are TRBV5-1 and TRBJ2-7; 9 nucleotides agree with TRBD1. Germline V gives CDR1 SGHRS, CDR2 YFSETQ. The CDR3 loop spans 15 amino acids. V dropped 4 bases and J dropped 0; count of bases not matched to a gene: 5. DNA for the CDR3: TGCGCCAGCAGCCGGGGGACAGGGAGCTCCTACGAGCAGTACTTC. Translated: CASSRGTGSSYEQYF.

J is TRBJ1-1 and V is TRBV29-1, with TRBD1 as a possible D gene (5 bases). The V end lost 7 bases, the J end lost 6 bases, and 12 bases lay between the germline ends. This CDR3 region has 11 residues. The germline gives CDR1 SQVTM, CDR2 ANQGSEA. In DNA, the CDR3 is TGCAGCGGGGACCCGGCCTCTGAAGCTTTCTTT. Its protein is CSGDPASEAFF.

The rearrangement uses TRBV7-2 and TRBJ1-3; D might be TRBD1 (5 bases). The length of the CDR3 is 16 residues. Germline V gives CDR1 SGHTA, CDR2 FQGNSA. V lost 3 bases, J lost 4 bases, and 16 bases lay in between. CDR3 loop: CASSFGRGRGGNTIYF. The CDR3 DNA sequence: TGTGCCAGCAGCTTCGGGAGGGGAAGGGGAGGAAACACCATATATTTT.

The chain carries TRBV18 and TRBJ2-4; no definite D call. This CDR3 spans 15 amino acids. The germline V gene encodes CDR1 KGHSH and CDR2 LQKENI. V was clipped by 4 bases and J by 8 bases, with 18 bases between them. The CDR3 protein is CASSQNLVNWDIQYF. In nucleotides, the CDR3 is TGTGCCAGCTCACAGAATCTAGTGAATTGGGACATTCAGTACTTC.

V gene TRBV27 combines with J gene TRBJ2-2; D unclear. Trimming pared 3 bases from V and 1 base from J, leaving 6 bases between. The CDR3 length is 14 residues. Germline assignment: CDR1 MNHEY and CDR2 SMNVEV (reference sequence). CDR3 sequence: CASSFSWNTGELFF. Here the CDR3 DNA reads TGTGCCAGCAGTTTTAGTTGGAACACCGGGGAGCTGTTTTTT.

J is TRBJ2-1 and V is TRBV4-1, with 9 bases aligning to TRBD1. The CDR3 loop spans 15 amino acids. Germline V gene lookup returns CDR1 MGHRA and CDR2 YSYEKL. J lost 5 bases, V lost 5 bases, and 7 bases had no gene match. CDR3 sequence: CASSTPGQGNNEQFF. The CDR3 bases are TGCGCCAGCAGCACGCCGGGACAGGGAAACAATGAGCAGTTCTTC.

V is TRBV7-9 and J is TRBJ1-3, with no clear D. Trimming pared 5 bases from V and 4 bases from J, leaving 18 bases between. The germline CDR1 and CDR2 sequences are SEHNR and FQNEAQ (reference sequence). The CDR3 totals 16 residues. CDR3 amino acids: CASSQATYVGGNTIYF. CDR3 nucleotide sequence: TGTGCCAGCAGCCAGGCCACCTACGTCGGGGGAAACACCATATATTTT.

Regarding this clone: The identical CDR3 is also encoded by other nucleotide sequences in the sample. V usage is TRBV2 and J usage is TRBJ1-4, with D unresolved. Per germline, CDR1 SNHLY and CDR2 FYNNEI. The germline V and J ends were trimmed by 2 bases and 1 base, with 5 bases remaining between them. The CDR3 length is 14 residues. The CDR3 DNA follows: TGTGCCAGCAGTGAATTAGTAACTAATGAAAAACTGTTTTTT. As protein: CASSELVTNEKLFF. Using reference TRBV2 and TRBJ1-4 for the parts outside the CDR3, the full variable domain is EPEVTQTPSHQVTQMGQEVILRCVPISNHLYFYWYRQILGQKVEFLVSFYNNEISEKSEIFDDQFSVERPDGSNFTLKIRSTKLEDSAMYFCASSELVTNEKLFFGSGTQLSVL.